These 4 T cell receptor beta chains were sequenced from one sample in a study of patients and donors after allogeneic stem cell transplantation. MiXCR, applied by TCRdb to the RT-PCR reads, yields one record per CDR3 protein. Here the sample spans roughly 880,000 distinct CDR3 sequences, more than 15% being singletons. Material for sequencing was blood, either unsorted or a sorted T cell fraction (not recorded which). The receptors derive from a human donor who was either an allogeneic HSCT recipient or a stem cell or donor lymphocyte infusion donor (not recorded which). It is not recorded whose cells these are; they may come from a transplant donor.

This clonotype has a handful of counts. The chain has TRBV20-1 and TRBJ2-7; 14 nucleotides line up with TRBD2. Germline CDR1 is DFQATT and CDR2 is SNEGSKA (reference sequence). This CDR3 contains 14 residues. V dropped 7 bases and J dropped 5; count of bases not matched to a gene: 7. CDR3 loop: CSGRTTSGRDEQYF. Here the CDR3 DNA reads TGCAGTGGACGGACGACTAGCGGGAGGGACGAGCAGTACTTC.

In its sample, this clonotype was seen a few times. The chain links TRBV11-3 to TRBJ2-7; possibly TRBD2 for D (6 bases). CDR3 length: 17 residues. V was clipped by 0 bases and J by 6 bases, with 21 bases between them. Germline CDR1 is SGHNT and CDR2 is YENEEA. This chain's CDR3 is CASSLDSIRGKSGEQYF. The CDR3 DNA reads TGTGCCAGCAGCTTAGATTCGATTCGCGGGAAATCCGGCGAGCAGTACTTC.

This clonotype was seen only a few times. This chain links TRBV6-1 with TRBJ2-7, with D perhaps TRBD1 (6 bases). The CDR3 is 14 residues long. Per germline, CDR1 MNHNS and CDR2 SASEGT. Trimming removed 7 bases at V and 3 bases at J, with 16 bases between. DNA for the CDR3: TGTGCCAGCAACCCCCCGGGACAAAGCTACGAGCAGTACTTC. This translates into CASNPPGQSYEQYF.

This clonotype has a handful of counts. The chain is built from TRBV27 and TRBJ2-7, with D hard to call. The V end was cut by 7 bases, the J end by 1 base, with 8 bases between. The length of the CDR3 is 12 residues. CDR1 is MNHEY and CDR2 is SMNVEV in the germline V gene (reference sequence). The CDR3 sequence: CASTGDSYEQYF. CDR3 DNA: TGTGCCAGCACCGGAGATTCCTACGAGCAGTACTTC.